This T cell receptor (beta chain) derives from a study of blood T cells in healthy people across ages. CDR1 MGHRA and CDR2 YSYEKL come from the germline V gene. CDR3 length: 16 residues. V dropped 0 bases and J dropped 0 bases, with 12 bases sitting between them. Study results and limitations: A greater number of naive CD4+ cells and higher diversity distinguished long-lived donors from aged donors.

The second PCR ran about 6 to 12 cycles with a sample-barcoded 5' primer and J-beta primers. Each cDNA molecule, via a template-switch adaptor with 12 random nucleotides, was tagged. TCRdb reprocessed the 5' RACE reads via MiXCR and lists one record per CDR3 protein. The sample includes about 1.6 million distinct CDR3 sequences, 34% seen only once; the top ten take 11%. This clonotype was counted at least ten times. What it binds is unknown. The receptor was derived from a woman in her 30s in good health. The specimen was blood. The V gene is TRBV4-1, the J gene TRBJ2-7; tentative D call: TRBD1 (5 bases). The CDR3 region has the DNA TGCGCCAGCAGCCAAGAAATCGACAGAAGCTCCTACGAGCAGTACTTC. Translation: CASSQEIDRSSYEQYF.